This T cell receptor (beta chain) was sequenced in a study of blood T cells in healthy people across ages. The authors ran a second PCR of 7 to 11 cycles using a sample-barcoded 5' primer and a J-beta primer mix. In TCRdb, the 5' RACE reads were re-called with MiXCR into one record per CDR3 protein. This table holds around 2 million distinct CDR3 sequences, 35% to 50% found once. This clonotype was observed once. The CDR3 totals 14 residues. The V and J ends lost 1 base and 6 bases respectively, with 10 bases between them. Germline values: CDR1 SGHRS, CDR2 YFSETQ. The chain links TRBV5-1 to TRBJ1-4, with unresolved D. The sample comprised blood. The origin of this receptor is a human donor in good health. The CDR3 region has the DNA TGCGCCAGCAGCTTGAAGATAGGAGATGAAAAACTGTTTTTT. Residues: CASSLKIGDEKLFF.